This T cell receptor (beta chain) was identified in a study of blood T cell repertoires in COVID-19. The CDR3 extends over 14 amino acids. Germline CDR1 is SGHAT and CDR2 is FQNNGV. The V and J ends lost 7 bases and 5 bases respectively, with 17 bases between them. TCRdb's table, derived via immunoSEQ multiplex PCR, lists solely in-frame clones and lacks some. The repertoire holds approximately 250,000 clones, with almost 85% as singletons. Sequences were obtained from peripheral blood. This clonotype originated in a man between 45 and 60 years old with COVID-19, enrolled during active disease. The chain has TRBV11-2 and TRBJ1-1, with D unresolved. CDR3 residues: CASTSFGGSTEAFF. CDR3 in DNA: TGTGCCAGCACCTCGTTCGGAGGGAGTACTGAAGCTTTCTTT.